The sequence of this T cell receptor (beta chain) was determined in a study of blood T cells in healthy people across ages. Germline CDR1 reads SGHKS; CDR2 reads YYEKEE (reference sequence). This CDR3 contains 14 residues. The use of a sample-barcoded 5' primer and a J-beta primer mix characterized a second PCR of about 7 to 12 cycles. TCRdb itself ran the 5' RACE reads through MiXCR, one entry per CDR3 protein. The repertoire has around 1.5 million distinct CDR3 sequences, around two fifths of them found once; the top ten carry roughly 8.2%. About 10 milliliters of peripheral blood were drawn from each donor into EDTA-treated tubes. Comments on this clonotype: A read error may produce the germline difference seen at one junction end.

The sequencing input was blood. The rearrangement joins TRBV5-5 to TRBJ2-1; D gene unclear. This clonotype was sampled from a woman younger than 35 in good health. CDR3 protein: CASSLYQQHNGQFF. Written as DNA, the CDR3 is TGTGCCAGCAGCTTGTATCAACAGCACAATGGGCAGTTCTTC.